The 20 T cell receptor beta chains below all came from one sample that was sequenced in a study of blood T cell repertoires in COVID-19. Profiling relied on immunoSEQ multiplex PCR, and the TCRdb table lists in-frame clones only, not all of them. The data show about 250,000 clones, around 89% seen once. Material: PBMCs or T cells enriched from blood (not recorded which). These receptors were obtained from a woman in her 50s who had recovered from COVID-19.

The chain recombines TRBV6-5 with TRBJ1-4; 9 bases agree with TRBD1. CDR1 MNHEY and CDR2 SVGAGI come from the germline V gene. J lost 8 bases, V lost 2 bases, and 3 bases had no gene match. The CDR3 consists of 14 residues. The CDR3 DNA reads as TGTGCCAGCAGTTACAGGACAGGGGACGAAAAACTGTTTTTT. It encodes CASSYRTGDEKLFF.

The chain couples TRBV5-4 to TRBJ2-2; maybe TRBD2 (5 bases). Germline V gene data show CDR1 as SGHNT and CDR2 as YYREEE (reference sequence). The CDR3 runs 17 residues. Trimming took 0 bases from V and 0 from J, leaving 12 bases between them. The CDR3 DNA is TGTGCCAGCAGCTTGGTTACGGGGAACGCGAACACCGGGGAGCTGTTTTTT. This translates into CASSLVTGNANTGELFF.

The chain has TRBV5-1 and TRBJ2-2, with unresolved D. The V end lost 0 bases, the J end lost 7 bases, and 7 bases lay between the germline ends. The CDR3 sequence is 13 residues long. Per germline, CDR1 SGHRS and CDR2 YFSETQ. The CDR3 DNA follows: TGCGCCAGCAGCTTGGACCTAGTCGGGGAGCTGTTTTTT. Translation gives CASSLDLVGELFF.

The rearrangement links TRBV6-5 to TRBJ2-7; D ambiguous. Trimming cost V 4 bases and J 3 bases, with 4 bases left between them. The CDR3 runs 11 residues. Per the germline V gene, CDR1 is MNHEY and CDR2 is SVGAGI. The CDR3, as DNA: TGTGCCAGCAGTTCTGTCTACGAGCAGTACTTC. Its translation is CASSSVYEQYF.

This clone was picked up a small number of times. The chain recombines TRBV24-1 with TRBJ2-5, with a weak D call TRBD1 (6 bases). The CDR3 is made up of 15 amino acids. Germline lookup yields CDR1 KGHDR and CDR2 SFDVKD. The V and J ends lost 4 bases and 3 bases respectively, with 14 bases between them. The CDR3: CATSERFSGEETQYF. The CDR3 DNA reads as TGTGCCACCAGTGAACGGTTCTCAGGGGAAGAGACCCAGTACTTC.

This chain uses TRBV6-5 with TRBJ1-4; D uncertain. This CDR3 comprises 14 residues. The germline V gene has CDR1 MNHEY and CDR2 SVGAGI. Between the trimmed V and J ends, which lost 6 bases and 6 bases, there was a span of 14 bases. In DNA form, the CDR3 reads TGTGCCAGCAGGGATAGACTCCGGGATGAAAAACTGTTTTTT. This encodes CASRDRLRDEKLFF.

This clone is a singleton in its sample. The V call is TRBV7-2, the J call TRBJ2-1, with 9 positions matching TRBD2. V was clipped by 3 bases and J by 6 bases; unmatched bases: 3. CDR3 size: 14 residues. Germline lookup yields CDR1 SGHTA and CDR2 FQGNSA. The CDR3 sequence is CASSFLAGTNEQFF. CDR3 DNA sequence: TGTGCCAGCAGCTTTCTAGCGGGGACCAATGAGCAGTTCTTC.

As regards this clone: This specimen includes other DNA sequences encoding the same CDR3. The DNA for the CDR3 is TGTGCCAGCAGCTTAGATCGGGGCTACGAGCAGTACTTC. Protein: CASSLDRGYEQYF. The chain uses TRBV7-8 and TRBJ2-7; possible D gene TRBD2, 5 bases. The ends were cut back, 1 base at V and 3 bases at J, with 7 bases in the middle. From germline, CDR1 is SGHVS and CDR2 FQNEAQ. The CDR3 sequence is 13 residues long.

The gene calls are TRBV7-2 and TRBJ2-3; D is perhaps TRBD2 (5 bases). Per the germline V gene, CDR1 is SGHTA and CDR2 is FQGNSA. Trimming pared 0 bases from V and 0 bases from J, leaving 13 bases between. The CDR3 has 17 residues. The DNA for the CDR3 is TGTGCCAGCAGCTTAGCGCAACCAGCGGAAAGCACAGATACGCAGTATTTT. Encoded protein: CASSLAQPAESTDTQYF.

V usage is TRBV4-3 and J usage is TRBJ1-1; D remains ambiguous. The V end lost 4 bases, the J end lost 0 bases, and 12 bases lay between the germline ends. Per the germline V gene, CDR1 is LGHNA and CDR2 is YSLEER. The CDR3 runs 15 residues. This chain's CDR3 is CASSLVVAVNTEAFF. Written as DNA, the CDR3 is TGCGCCAGCAGCCTCGTCGTGGCCGTGAACACTGAAGCTTTCTTT.

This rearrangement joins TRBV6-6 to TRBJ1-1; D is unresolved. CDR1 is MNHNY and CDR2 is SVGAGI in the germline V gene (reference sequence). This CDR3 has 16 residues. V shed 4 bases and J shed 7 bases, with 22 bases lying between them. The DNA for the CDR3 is TGTGCCAGCAGTTTCGACTTCTGGCAGGAGGCGCGTGAAGCTTTCTTT. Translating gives CASSFDFWQEAREAFF.

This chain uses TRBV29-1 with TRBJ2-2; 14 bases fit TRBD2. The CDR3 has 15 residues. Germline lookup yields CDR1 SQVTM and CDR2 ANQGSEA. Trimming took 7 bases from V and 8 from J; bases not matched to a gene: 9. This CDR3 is CSATQGLAGAGELFF. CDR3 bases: TGCAGCGCCACCCAGGGACTAGCGGGAGCGGGGGAGCTGTTTTTT.

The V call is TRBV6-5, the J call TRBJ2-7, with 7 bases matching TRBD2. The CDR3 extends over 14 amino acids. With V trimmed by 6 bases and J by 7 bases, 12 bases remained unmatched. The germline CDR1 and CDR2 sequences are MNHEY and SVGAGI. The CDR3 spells CASRAGTTPYEQYF. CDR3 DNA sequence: TGTGCCAGCAGAGCCGGGACTACACCTTATGAGCAGTACTTC.

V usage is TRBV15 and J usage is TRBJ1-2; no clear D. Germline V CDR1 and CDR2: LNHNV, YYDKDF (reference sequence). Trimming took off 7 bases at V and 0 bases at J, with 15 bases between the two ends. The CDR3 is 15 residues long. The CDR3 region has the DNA TGTGCCACCACTATTTCACGTGGAGCTAACTATGGCTACACCTTC. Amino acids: CATTISRGANYGYTF.

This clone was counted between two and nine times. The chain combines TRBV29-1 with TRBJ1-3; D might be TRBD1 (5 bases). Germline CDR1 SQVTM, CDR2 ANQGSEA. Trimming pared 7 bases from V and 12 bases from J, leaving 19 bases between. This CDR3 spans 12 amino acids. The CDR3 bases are TGCAGCGCAAGAGGACAATCCCTCGACATATATTTT. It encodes CSARGQSLDIYF.

This CDR3 reads CASRKEGQVNTEAFF. CDR3 DNA: TGTGCCAGCAGGAAAGAAGGACAGGTGAACACTGAAGCTTTCTTT. The chain is built from TRBV27 and TRBJ1-1; 7 positions match TRBD1. Germline assignment: CDR1 MNHEY and CDR2 SMNVEV (reference sequence). V was pared by 6 bases and J by 0 bases, with 7 bases of the junction left unmatched. The CDR3 spans 15 residues.

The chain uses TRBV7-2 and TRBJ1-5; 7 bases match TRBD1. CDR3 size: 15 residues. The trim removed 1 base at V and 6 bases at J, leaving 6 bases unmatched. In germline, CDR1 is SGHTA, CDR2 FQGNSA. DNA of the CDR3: TGTGCCAGCAGCTTAGATGGTTCAGGGGGTCAGCCCCAGCATTTT. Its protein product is CASSLDGSGGQPQHF.

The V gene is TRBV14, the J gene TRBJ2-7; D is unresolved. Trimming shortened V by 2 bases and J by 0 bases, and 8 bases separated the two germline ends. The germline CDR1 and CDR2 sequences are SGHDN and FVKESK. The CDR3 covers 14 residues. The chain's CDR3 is CASSQSFGSYEQYF. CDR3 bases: TGTGCCAGCAGCCAATCATTCGGCTCCTACGAGCAGTACTTC.

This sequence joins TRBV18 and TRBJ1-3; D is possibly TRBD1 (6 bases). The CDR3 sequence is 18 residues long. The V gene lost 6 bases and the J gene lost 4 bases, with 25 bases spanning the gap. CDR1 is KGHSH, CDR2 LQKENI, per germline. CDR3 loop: CASSPQGGWSGSGNTIYF. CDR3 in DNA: TGTGCCAGCTCTCCCCAAGGGGGTTGGTCAGGCTCCGGAAACACCATATATTTT.

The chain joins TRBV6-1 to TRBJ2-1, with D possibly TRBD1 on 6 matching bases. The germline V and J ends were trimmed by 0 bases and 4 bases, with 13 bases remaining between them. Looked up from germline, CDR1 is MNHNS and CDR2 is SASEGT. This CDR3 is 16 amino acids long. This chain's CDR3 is CASSEALGTRYNEQFF. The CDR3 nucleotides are TGTGCCAGCAGTGAAGCGCTCGGGACAAGGTACAATGAGCAGTTCTTC.